This TCR beta chain was retrieved from a study of beta chain features in type 1 diabetes. A remark on this clone: The target antigen is unknown. Other nucleotide sequences in the sample specify the same CDR3.

Of the isolated RNA, all was reverse transcribed, and so the sequenced material was expressed TCRB transcripts. Generated by immunoSEQ multiplex PCR, the TCRdb table keeps only in-frame clones and is missing some. The data show around 160,000 clones, roughly 60% seen once. Study results and caveats: TCRB CDR3s from Type 1 diabetes patients were moderately but significantly shorter in all four CD4+ subsets.

Per the germline V gene, CDR1 is SEHNR and CDR2 is FQNEAQ (reference sequence). V lost 6 bases to trimming and J lost 7 bases; unmatched junction nucleotides: 6. This CDR3 has 13 amino acids. V is TRBV7-9 and J is TRBJ2-1; TRBD2 matches at 7 bases. Sequencing was done on a sample of naive CD4+ T cells from blood. The source is a young man with type 1 diabetes. This CDR3 is CASSLGEGNEQFF. Here the CDR3 DNA reads TGTGCCAGCAGTCTCGGGGAGGGTAATGAGCAGTTCTTC.